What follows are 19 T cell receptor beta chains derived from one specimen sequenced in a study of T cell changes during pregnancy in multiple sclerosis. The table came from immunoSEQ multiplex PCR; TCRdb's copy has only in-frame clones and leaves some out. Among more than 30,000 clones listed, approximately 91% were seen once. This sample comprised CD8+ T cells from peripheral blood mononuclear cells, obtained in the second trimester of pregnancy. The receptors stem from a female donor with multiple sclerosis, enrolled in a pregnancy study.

CDR3 sequence (DNA): TGTGCCAGCAGCCCAGGACTATCAAACTACAATGAGCAGTTCTTC. This translates into CASSPGLSNYNEQFF. The rearrangement joins TRBV7-3 to TRBJ2-1, with D perhaps TRBD2 (6 bases). Per the germline V gene, CDR1 is SGHTA and CDR2 is FQGTGA. The CDR3 has 15 residues. The V end was cut by 5 bases, the J end by 3 bases, with 14 bases between.

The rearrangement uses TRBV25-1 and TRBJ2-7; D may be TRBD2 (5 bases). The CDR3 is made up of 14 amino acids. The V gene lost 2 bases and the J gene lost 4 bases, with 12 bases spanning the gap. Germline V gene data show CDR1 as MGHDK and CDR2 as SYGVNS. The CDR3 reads CASSEGTGRYEQYF. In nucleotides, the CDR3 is TGTGCCAGCAGTGAAGGAACGGGAAGATACGAGCAGTACTTC.

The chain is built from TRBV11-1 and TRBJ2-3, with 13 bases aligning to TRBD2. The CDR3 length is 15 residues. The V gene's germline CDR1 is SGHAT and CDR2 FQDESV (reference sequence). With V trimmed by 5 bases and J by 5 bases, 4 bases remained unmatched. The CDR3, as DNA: TGTGCCAGCAGCGAGGGACTAGCGGGACTAGATACGCAGTATTTT. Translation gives CASSEGLAGLDTQYF.

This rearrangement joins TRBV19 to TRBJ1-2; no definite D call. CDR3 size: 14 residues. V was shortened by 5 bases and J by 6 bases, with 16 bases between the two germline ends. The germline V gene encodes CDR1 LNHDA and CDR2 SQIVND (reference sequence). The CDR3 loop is CASSSRRDTDGYTF. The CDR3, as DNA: TGTGCCAGTAGTTCCAGGCGGGATACAGATGGCTACACCTTC.

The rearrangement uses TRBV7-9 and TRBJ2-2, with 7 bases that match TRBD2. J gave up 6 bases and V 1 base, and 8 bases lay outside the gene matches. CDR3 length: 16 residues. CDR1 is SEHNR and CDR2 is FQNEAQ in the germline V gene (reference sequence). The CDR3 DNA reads TGTGCCAGCAGCTTAGGTGCGGGAGTGAAGGCCGGGGAGCTGTTTTTT. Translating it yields CASSLGAGVKAGELFF. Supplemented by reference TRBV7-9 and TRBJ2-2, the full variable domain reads DTGVSQNPRHKITKRGQNVTFRCDPISEHNRLYWYRQTLGQGPEFLTYFQNEAQLEKSRLLSDRFSAERPKGSFSTLEIQRTEQGDSAMYLCASSLGAGVKAGELFFGEGSRLTVL.

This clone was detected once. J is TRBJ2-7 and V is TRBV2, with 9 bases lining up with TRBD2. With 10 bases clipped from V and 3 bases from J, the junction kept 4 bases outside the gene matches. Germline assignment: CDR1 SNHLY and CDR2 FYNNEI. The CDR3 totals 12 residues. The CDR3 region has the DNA TGTGCCATCGGACTAGCGAACTACGAGCAGTACTTC. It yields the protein CAIGLANYEQYF. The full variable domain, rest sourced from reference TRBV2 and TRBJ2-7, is EPEVTQTPSHQVTQMGQEVILRCVPISNHLYFYWYRQILGQKVEFLVSFYNNEISEKSEIFDDQFSVERPDGSNFTLKIRSTKLEDSAMYFCAIGLANYEQYFGPGTRLTVT.

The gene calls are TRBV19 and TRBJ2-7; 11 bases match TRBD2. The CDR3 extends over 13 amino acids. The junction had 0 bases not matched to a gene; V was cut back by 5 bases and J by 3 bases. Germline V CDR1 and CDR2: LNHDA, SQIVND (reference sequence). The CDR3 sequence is CASSLAGGYEQYF. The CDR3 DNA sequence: TGTGCCAGTAGTCTAGCGGGAGGCTACGAGCAGTACTTC.

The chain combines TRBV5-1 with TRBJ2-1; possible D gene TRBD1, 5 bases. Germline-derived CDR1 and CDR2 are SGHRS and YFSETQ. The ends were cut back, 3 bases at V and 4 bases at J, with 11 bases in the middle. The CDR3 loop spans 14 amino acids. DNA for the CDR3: TGCGCCAGCAGCTACGGACATGAGTACAATGAGCAGTTCTTC. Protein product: CASSYGHEYNEQFF.

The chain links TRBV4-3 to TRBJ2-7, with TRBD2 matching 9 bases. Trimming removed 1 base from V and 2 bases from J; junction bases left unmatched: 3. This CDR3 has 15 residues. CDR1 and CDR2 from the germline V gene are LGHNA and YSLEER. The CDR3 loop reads CASSQGAGGAYEQYF. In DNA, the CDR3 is TGCGCCAGCAGCCAAGGGGCGGGAGGGGCCTACGAGCAGTACTTC.

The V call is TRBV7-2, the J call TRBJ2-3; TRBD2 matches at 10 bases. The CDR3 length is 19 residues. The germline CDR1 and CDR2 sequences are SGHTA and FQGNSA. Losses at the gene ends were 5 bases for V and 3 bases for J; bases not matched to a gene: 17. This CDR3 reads CASSPSLAGDGGVTDTQYF. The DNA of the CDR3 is TGTGCCAGCAGCCCGAGTCTAGCGGGGGACGGGGGGGTAACAGATACGCAGTATTTT.

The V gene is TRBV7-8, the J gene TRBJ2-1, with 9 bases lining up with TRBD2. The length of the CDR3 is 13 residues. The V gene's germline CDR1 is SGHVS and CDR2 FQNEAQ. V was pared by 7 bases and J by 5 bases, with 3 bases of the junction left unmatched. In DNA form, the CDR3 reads TGTGCCAGCATTAGCGGGAGAGACAATGAGCAGTTCTTC. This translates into CASISGRDNEQFF.

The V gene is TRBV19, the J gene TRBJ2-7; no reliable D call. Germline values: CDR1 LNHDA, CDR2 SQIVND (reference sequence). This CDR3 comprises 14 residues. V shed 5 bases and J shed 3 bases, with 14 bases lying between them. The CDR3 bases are TGTGCCAGTAGTCCTAGAGGTTCAAGCTACGAGCAGTACTTC. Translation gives CASSPRGSSYEQYF.

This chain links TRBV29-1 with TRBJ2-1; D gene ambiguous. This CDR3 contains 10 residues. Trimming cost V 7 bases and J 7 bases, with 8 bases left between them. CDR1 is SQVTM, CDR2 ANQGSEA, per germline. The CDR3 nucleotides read TGCAGCGGATCTAGAAATGAGCAGTTCTTC. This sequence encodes CSGSRNEQFF.

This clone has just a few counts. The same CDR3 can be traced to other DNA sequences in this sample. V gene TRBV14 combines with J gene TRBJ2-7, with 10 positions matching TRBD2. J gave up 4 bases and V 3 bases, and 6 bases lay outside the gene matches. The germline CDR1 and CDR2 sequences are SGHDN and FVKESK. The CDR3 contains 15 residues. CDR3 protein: CASSQTSGRGYEQYF. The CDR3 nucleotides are TGTGCCAGCAGCCAGACCAGCGGGAGGGGGTACGAGCAGTACTTC.

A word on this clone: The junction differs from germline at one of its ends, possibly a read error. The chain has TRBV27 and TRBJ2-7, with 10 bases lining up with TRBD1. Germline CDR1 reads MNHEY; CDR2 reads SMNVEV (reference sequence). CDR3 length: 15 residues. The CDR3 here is CASNLGTGVLYEQYF. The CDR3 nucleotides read TGTGCCAGCAATTTAGGGACAGGGGTCTTGTACGAGCAGTACTTC.

In DNA form, the CDR3 reads TGTGCCTGGAGTACCCCGGGACAGGAATATGGCTACACCTTC. Residues: CAWSTPGQEYGYTF. This rearrangement joins TRBV30 to TRBJ1-2, with 8 positions matching TRBD1. From germline, CDR1 is GTSNPN and CDR2 SVGIG (reference sequence). J gave up 5 bases and V 2 bases, and 7 bases lay outside the gene matches. The length of the CDR3 is 14 residues.

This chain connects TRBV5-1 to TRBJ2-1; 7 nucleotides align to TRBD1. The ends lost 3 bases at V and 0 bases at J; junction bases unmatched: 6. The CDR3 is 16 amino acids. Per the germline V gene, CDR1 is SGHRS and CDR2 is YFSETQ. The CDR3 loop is CASSSGTESSYNEQFF. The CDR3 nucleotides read TGCGCCAGCAGCTCAGGGACAGAGAGCTCCTACAATGAGCAGTTCTTC.

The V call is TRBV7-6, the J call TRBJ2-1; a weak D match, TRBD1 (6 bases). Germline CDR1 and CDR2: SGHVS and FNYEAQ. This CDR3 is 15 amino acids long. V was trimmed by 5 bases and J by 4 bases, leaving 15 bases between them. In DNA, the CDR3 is TGTGCCAGCAGCACCGACGGGGACATATACAATGAGCAGTTCTTC. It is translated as CASSTDGDIYNEQFF.

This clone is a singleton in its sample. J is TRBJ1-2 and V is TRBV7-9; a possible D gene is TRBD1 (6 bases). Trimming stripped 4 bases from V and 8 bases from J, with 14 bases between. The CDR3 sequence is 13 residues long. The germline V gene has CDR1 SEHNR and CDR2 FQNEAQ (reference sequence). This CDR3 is CASSSLQGAGYTF. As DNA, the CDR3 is TGTGCCAGCAGCTCACTACAGGGAGCGGGCTACACCTTC.